This entry lists 15 T cell receptor beta chains sequenced from one sample in a study of blood T cell repertoires in COVID-19. Sequencing was performed with immunoSEQ multiplex PCR; in TCRdb, only in-frame clones are kept and a portion is missing. In the table there are approximately 150,000 clones, 70% to 90% of which are singletons. Source material: peripheral blood. The receptors here all came from a man between 40 and 49 years old with acute or convalescent COVID-19.

The rearrangement joins TRBV7-2 to TRBJ2-7; 8 bases are shared with TRBD1. The CDR3 contains 15 residues. Germline CDR1 and CDR2: SGHTA and FQGNSA. V lost 2 bases to trimming and J lost 3 bases; unmatched junction nucleotides: 6. The CDR3 nucleotides read TGTGCCAGCAGCTTATTAAACAGGGGGGACTACGAGCAGTACTTC. Translating gives CASSLLNRGDYEQYF. Supplemented by reference TRBV7-2 and TRBJ2-7, the full variable domain reads GAGVSQSPSNKVTEKGKDVELRCDPISGHTALYWYRQSLGQGLEFLIYFQGNSAPDKSGLPSDRFSAERTGGSVSTLTIQRTQQEDSAVYLCASSLLNRGDYEQYFGPGTRLTVT.

V gene TRBV5-1 combines with J gene TRBJ1-6, with D hard to call. Trimming removed 3 bases from V and 7 bases from J, with 14 bases in between. CDR3 length: 15 residues. Germline V gene lookup returns CDR1 SGHRS and CDR2 YFSETQ. CDR3 nucleotide sequence: TGCGCCAGCAGCTCGGATCAACCGGGGAATTCACCCCTCCACTTT. This codes for CASSSDQPGNSPLHF.

The genes are TRBV5-1 and TRBJ1-1; 9 positions match TRBD1. Germline CDR1 reads SGHRS; CDR2 reads YFSETQ. Trimming at V came to 2 bases and at J to 4 bases, leaving 3 bases not matched to a gene. This CDR3 comprises 14 residues. CDR3 loop: CASSLQGASTEAFF. The CDR3 bases are TGCGCCAGCAGCTTACAGGGGGCTTCCACTGAAGCTTTCTTT. The whole variable domain, remainder taken from reference TRBV5-1 and TRBJ1-1, is KAGVTQTPRYLIKTRGQQVTLSCSPISGHRSVSWYQQTPGQGLQFLFEYFSETQRNKGNFPGRFSGRQFSNSRSEMNVSTLELGDSALYLCASSLQGASTEAFFGQGTRLTVV.

The chain carries TRBV9 and TRBJ2-5, with D perhaps TRBD2 (7 bases). The germline gives CDR1 SGDLS, CDR2 YYNGEE. V lost 1 base to trimming and J lost 4 bases, with 20 bases between them. CDR3 size: 17 residues. The CDR3 region has the DNA TGTGCCAGCAGCGTACTGGCGGGGGCCCCCTTGGGAGAGACCCAGTACTTC. Translation gives CASSVLAGAPLGETQYF.

The CDR3 spells CASSWTARTEAFF. The CDR3 DNA reads as TGTGCCAGCAGTTGGACAGCGCGCACTGAAGCTTTCTTT. The genes are TRBV11-3 and TRBJ1-1; a possible D gene is TRBD1 (6 bases). V lost 6 bases and J 4 bases, leaving 12 bases between the germline ends. This CDR3 is 13 amino acids long. CDR1 is SGHNT, CDR2 YENEEA, per germline.

The chain carries TRBV19 and TRBJ1-4, with D maybe TRBD1 (5 bases). This CDR3 has 15 residues. V was cut by 3 bases and J by 3 bases, with 11 bases left in between. Germline V gene sequence: CDR1 LNHDA, CDR2 SQIVND (reference sequence). The chain's CDR3 is CASSIAGPPNEKLFF. CDR3 DNA: TGTGCCAGTAGTATTGCAGGGCCTCCTAATGAAAAACTGTTTTTT.

The chain joins TRBV9 to TRBJ2-1, with D perhaps matching TRBD1 (6 bases). Germline V lookup: CDR1 SGDLS, CDR2 YYNGEE. V was shortened by 0 bases and J by 6 bases, with 16 bases between the two germline ends. The CDR3 extends over 16 amino acids. CDR3 nucleotide sequence: TGTGCCAGCAGCGTAGACCCGGGCCAGGGGAGCAATGAGCAGTTCTTC. This encodes CASSVDPGQGSNEQFF.

V usage is TRBV11-3 and J usage is TRBJ2-1; TRBD2 might be the D (5 bases). Germline V gives CDR1 SGHNT, CDR2 YENEEA. V was cut by 2 bases and J by 6 bases, with 14 bases left in between. The CDR3 has 15 residues. The CDR3 nucleotides read TGTGCCAGCAGCTTATATTCGAGGGTCGGCAATGAGCAGTTCTTC. Encoded protein: CASSLYSRVGNEQFF.

The J gene is TRBJ1-6, the V gene TRBV4-3, with D possibly TRBD1 on 6 matching bases. Germline assignment: CDR1 LGHNA and CDR2 YSLEER. The CDR3 is made up of 13 amino acids. V was pared by 6 bases and J by 7 bases, with 10 bases between. CDR3 residues: CASSPTGNSPLHF. In DNA form, the CDR3 reads TGCGCCAGCAGTCCCACAGGGAATTCACCCCTCCACTTT.

The chain couples TRBV4-3 to TRBJ2-3; D might be TRBD1 (5 bases). CDR3 length: 15 amino acids. Germline CDR1 and CDR2: LGHNA and YSLEER. Trimming cost V 4 bases and J 6 bases, with 17 bases left between them. CDR3 protein: CASSPHSGLEDTQYF. CDR3 coding DNA: TGCGCCAGCAGCCCCCACTCAGGGTTGGAGGATACGCAGTATTTT.

The J gene is TRBJ2-7, the V gene TRBV5-1; possible D gene TRBD2, 5 bases. The germline V and J ends were trimmed by 3 bases and 5 bases, with 18 bases remaining between them. Germline-derived CDR1 and CDR2 are SGHRS and YFSETQ. This CDR3 comprises 15 residues. CDR3 in DNA: TGCGCCAGCAGCTCCATCCCGGGGAATGGAAACGAGCAGTACTTC. It codes for CASSSIPGNGNEQYF.

This rearrangement joins TRBV4-2 to TRBJ2-2; TRBD1 matches 8 bases. Trimming took 1 base from V and 9 from J; bases not matched to a gene: 7. CDR3 length: 15 amino acids. Germline CDR1 and CDR2: LGHNA and YNFKEQ. The CDR3 DNA reads as TGTGCCAGCAGCCAAGGATCAGGGGGCTGGAGGGAGCTGTTTTTT. Translated: CASSQGSGGWRELFF.

The rearrangement joins TRBV28 to TRBJ1-2; tentative D call: TRBD1 (6 bases). The V end was cut by 7 bases, the J end by 10 bases, with 16 bases between. The CDR3 extends over 12 amino acids. Germline V gives CDR1 MDHEN, CDR2 SYDVKM. CDR3 residues: CASKFRWGPYTF. DNA for the CDR3: TGTGCCAGCAAATTCCGGTGGGGGCCCTACACCTTC.

The chain is built from TRBV9 and TRBJ2-5; maybe TRBD2 (6 bases). The CDR3 contains 16 residues. The V end was cut by 4 bases, the J end by 1 base, with 17 bases between. The germline V gene has CDR1 SGDLS and CDR2 YYNGEE. CDR3 amino acids: CASSPGGRTIQETQYF. DNA for the CDR3: TGTGCCAGCAGCCCCGGGGGACGGACTATCCAAGAGACCCAGTACTTC. The entire variable domain, with the rest obtained from reference TRBV9 and TRBJ2-5, is as follows: DSGVTQTPKHLITATGQRVTLRCSPRSGDLSVYWYQQSLDQGLQFLIQYYNGEERAKGNILERFSAQQFPDLHSELNLSSLELGDSALYFCASSPGGRTIQETQYFGPGTRLLVL.

The chain is built from TRBV5-6 and TRBJ1-1; D perhaps matches TRBD1 (5 bases). This CDR3 spans 15 amino acids. Germline assignment: CDR1 SGHDT and CDR2 YYEEEE. The V gene lost 2 bases and the J gene lost 7 bases, with 18 bases spanning the gap. Here the CDR3 reads CASSFGVGQGGEAFF. The CDR3, as DNA: TGTGCCAGCAGCTTTGGCGTCGGGCAGGGTGGTGAAGCTTTCTTT.